A single sample is the source of the 27 T cell receptor beta chains below, sequenced in a study of untreated major depressive disorder. General observations from the study: Compared with controls, depressed patients showed more TRBV05-01 (Vbeta 5.1) usage in CD4+ T cells.

Sequenced by immunoSEQ multiplex PCR; TCRdb stores in-frame clones only, minus some. The sample shows approximately 12,000 clones, nearly 95% of them seen only once. No antigen has been assigned to these receptors. Material for sequencing was CD4+ T cells from PBMCs. The receptors come from a man aged 25 to 40 with major depressive disorder.

This chain connects TRBV2 to TRBJ2-6, with unresolved D. V dropped 7 bases and J dropped 0 bases, with 4 bases sitting between them. The germline V gene encodes CDR1 SNHLY and CDR2 FYNNEI. This CDR3 is built from 13 residues. CDR3 bases: TGTGCCAGCAATCCCTCTGGGGCCAACGTCCTGACTTTC. Translation: CASNPSGANVLTF.

V usage is TRBV14 and J usage is TRBJ2-7, with 9 bases identical to TRBD2. CDR1 is SGHDN, CDR2 FVKESK, per germline. V was pared by 4 bases and J by 2 bases, with 6 bases of the junction left unmatched. The CDR3 runs to 15 residues. The CDR3 loop reads CASSPETSGTYEQYF. The CDR3 DNA sequence: TGTGCCAGCAGCCCTGAGACTAGCGGAACCTACGAGCAGTACTTC.

The V call is TRBV4-1, the J call TRBJ1-3; TRBD1 matches 7 bases. Trimming took 5 bases from V and 0 from J; bases not matched to a gene: 4. The germline gives CDR1 MGHRA, CDR2 YSYEKL. This CDR3 has 15 amino acids. The CDR3 DNA reads TGCGCCAGCAGCTTACAGGGGCGCTCTGGAAACACCATATATTTT. Translation gives CASSLQGRSGNTIYF.

This rearrangement joins TRBV7-8 to TRBJ2-7; 10 positions match TRBD1. Germline trimming cut 5 bases from V and 2 bases from J; bases unmatched to any gene: 6. Looked up from germline, CDR1 is SGHVS and CDR2 is FQNEAQ. There are 15 residues in the CDR3. The CDR3 sequence is CASSQQTGGTYEQYF. The CDR3 coding sequence is TGTGCCAGCAGCCAGCAGACAGGGGGCACCTACGAGCAGTACTTC.

The chain employs TRBV28 and TRBJ1-2; D remains ambiguous. V gave up 5 bases and J gave up 2 bases, with 6 bases separating them. The CDR3 runs 12 residues. Germline V CDR1 and CDR2: MDHEN, SYDVKM. As DNA, the CDR3 is TGTGCCAGCAGTCCCTCCAACTATGGCTACACCTTC. Its translation is CASSPSNYGYTF.

This sequence joins TRBV6-5 and TRBJ1-1, with D perhaps TRBD1 (5 bases). The CDR3 runs to 14 residues. V gave up 0 bases and J gave up 1 base, with 6 bases separating them. Germline V lookup: CDR1 MNHEY, CDR2 SVGAGI. CDR3 bases: TGTGCCAGCAGTTACTCTCAGGGGAACACTGAAGCTTTCTTT. Translation: CASSYSQGNTEAFF.

V usage is TRBV19 and J usage is TRBJ2-1; the match to TRBD2 covers 9 bases. CDR1 is LNHDA, CDR2 SQIVND, per germline (reference sequence). V lost 5 bases to trimming and J lost 10 bases; unmatched junction nucleotides: 15. The CDR3 contains 16 residues. DNA for the CDR3: TGTGCCAGTAGTCGCCCCCCGCGGGGGGGGAATTCAGAGCAGTTCTTC. Translated, it gives CASSRPPRGGNSEQFF. Complete variable domain (other parts from reference TRBV19 and TRBJ2-1): DGGITQSPKYLFRKEGQNVTLSCEQNLNHDAMYWYRQDPGQGLRLIYYSQIVNDFQKGDIAEGYSVSREKKESFPLTVTSAQKNPTAFYLCASSRPPRGGNSEQFFGPGTRLTVL.

This rearrangement joins TRBV9 to TRBJ2-2, with D tentatively TRBD1 (5 bases). Germline assignment: CDR1 SGDLS and CDR2 YYNGEE. The germline V and J ends were trimmed by 0 bases and 1 base, with 13 bases remaining between them. This CDR3 has 17 residues. CDR3 coding DNA: TGTGCCAGCAGCGTAGTTTATGGGGCGTTGAACACCGGGGAGCTGTTTTTT. This translates into CASSVVYGALNTGELFF. Complete variable domain (other parts from reference TRBV9 and TRBJ2-2): DSGVTQTPKHLITATGQRVTLRCSPRSGDLSVYWYQQSLDQGLQFLIQYYNGEERAKGNILERFSAQQFPDLHSELNLSSLELGDSALYFCASSVVYGALNTGELFFGEGSRLTVL.

The rearrangement uses TRBV5-4 and TRBJ1-2, with no clear D. The CDR3 consists of 13 residues. CDR1 and CDR2 (germline): SGHNT, YYREEE (reference sequence). Deletions cut 4 bases from V and 4 bases from J, with 11 bases between. The CDR3 region has the DNA TGTGCCAGCAGCAATGGATCCCTCTATGGCTACACCTTC. Protein sequence: CASSNGSLYGYTF.

The V gene is TRBV2, the J gene TRBJ2-5, with a weak D call TRBD2 (6 bases). V lost 4 bases and J lost 7, with 16 bases in between. Germline CDR1 is SNHLY and CDR2 is FYNNEI. The CDR3 is 14 residues long. The CDR3: CASSGSGSPGTQYF. CDR3 sequence (DNA): TGTGCCAGCAGTGGAAGCGGGTCCCCGGGGACCCAGTACTTC.

The chain combines TRBV6-1 with TRBJ1-2; a possible D gene is TRBD1 (5 bases). The germline CDR1 and CDR2 sequences are MNHNS and SASEGT. The length of the CDR3 is 14 residues. The germline V and J ends were trimmed by 0 bases and 2 bases, with 7 bases remaining between them. The CDR3 spells CASSEAQGNYGYTF. CDR3 bases: TGTGCCAGCAGTGAAGCGCAGGGAAACTATGGCTACACCTTC.

The V call is TRBV6-6, the J call TRBJ1-4; tentative D call: TRBD1 (5 bases). Trimming shortened V by 8 bases and J by 7 bases, and 11 bases separated the two germline ends. CDR3 length: 12 residues. Germline lookup yields CDR1 MNHNY and CDR2 SVGAGI (reference sequence). CDR3 sequence: CASRVGGEKLFF. The CDR3 region has the DNA TGTGCCAGCCGAGTGGGGGGTGAAAAACTGTTTTTT.

The chain recombines TRBV5-1 with TRBJ1-1; D is undetermined. CDR1 SGHRS and CDR2 YFSETQ come from the germline V gene. V lost 1 base to trimming and J lost 2 bases, with 9 bases between them. This CDR3 has 14 residues. CDR3 region: CASSLLAANTEAFF. The CDR3 bases are TGCGCCAGCAGCTTGTTAGCAGCTAACACTGAAGCTTTCTTT.

The V and J genes are TRBV5-4 and TRBJ1-6, with D unclear. V was shortened by 3 bases and J by 0 bases, with 10 bases between the two germline ends. CDR1 and CDR2 (germline): SGHNT, YYREEE (reference sequence). This CDR3 has 16 residues. The DNA for the CDR3 is TGTGCCAGCAGCTCTTATGTAAGCTCCTATAATTCACCCCTCCACTTT. Protein sequence: CASSSYVSSYNSPLHF.

The chain couples TRBV5-1 to TRBJ2-1; 8 nucleotides line up with TRBD2. Trimming cost V 4 bases and J 5 bases; bases outside gene matches: 5. Germline loops: CDR1 SGHRS, CDR2 YFSETQ. This CDR3 is built from 14 residues. CDR3 sequence (DNA): TGCGCCAGCAGCCTGGGACTAGTACACAATGAGCAGTTCTTC. Its protein product is CASSLGLVHNEQFF.

The chain employs TRBV5-4 and TRBJ2-1, with TRBD2 identical over 10 bases. The ends lost 6 bases at V and 7 bases at J; junction bases unmatched: 7. The CDR3 sequence is 14 residues long. Germline lookup yields CDR1 SGHNT and CDR2 YYREEE (reference sequence). As DNA, the CDR3 is TGTGCCAGCAATAGCGGGGGGAATGGGAATGAGCAGTTCTTC. Encoded protein: CASNSGGNGNEQFF.

The chain employs TRBV5-6 and TRBJ2-3; D is undetermined. The germline V and J ends were trimmed by 6 bases and 1 base, with 9 bases remaining between them. Germline CDR1 SGHDT, CDR2 YYEEEE. The length of the CDR3 is 13 residues. Written as DNA, the CDR3 is TGTGCCAGCACGCGCGATCGCACAGATACGCAGTATTTT. Translation: CASTRDRTDTQYF.

The chain combines TRBV5-1 with TRBJ2-5; D is unclear. The CDR3 has 13 residues. The germline V gene encodes CDR1 SGHRS and CDR2 YFSETQ. The ends were cut back, 4 bases at V and 4 bases at J, with 11 bases in the middle. The CDR3 DNA follows: TGCGCCAGCAGCACGGTATCTGGAGAGACCCAGTACTTC. It translates to CASSTVSGETQYF. Full variable domain (remainder filled in from reference TRBV5-1 and TRBJ2-5): KAGVTQTPRYLIKTRGQQVTLSCSPISGHRSVSWYQQTPGQGLQFLFEYFSETQRNKGNFPGRFSGRQFSNSRSEMNVSTLELGDSALYLCASSTVSGETQYFGPGTRLLVL.

The chain joins TRBV2 to TRBJ2-7; the match to TRBD1 covers 7 bases. Germline CDR1 and CDR2: SNHLY and FYNNEI. The CDR3 covers 13 residues. Trimming took 6 bases from V and 4 from J; bases not matched to a gene: 6. The CDR3, as DNA: TGTGCCAGCAGGGACAGGCGACCTTACGAGCAGTACTTC. This sequence encodes CASRDRRPYEQYF.

The chain combines TRBV4-1 with TRBJ1-2, with D tentatively TRBD1 (6 bases). The CDR3 is made up of 14 amino acids. Between the trimmed V and J ends, which lost 1 base and 4 bases, there was a span of 10 bases. CDR1 and CDR2 from the germline V gene are MGHRA and YSYEKL. The CDR3 region is CASSQAGVGYGYTF. CDR3 DNA: TGCGCCAGCAGCCAAGCAGGGGTGGGCTATGGCTACACCTTC.

The rearrangement uses TRBV7-9 and TRBJ2-3; D is unclear. The CDR3 length is 9 residues. Germline V gene lookup returns CDR1 SEHNR and CDR2 FQNEAQ (reference sequence). Deletions cut 8 bases from V and 6 bases from J, with 3 bases between. DNA of the CDR3: TGTGCCAGCGAGGATACGCAGTATTTT. Protein: CASEDTQYF.

For this clone: At one boundary the junction diverges from the germline segment, which might be a read error. The rearrangement joins TRBV7-7 to TRBJ2-7, with no clear D. The CDR3 is 13 amino acids. The germline V gene encodes CDR1 SSHAT and CDR2 FNYEAQ (reference sequence). The CDR3 spells CASSLGRTYEQYF. The CDR3 DNA reads TGTGCTAGCAGCTTGGGCAGAACCTACGAGCAGTACTTC.

The rearrangement uses TRBV27 and TRBJ2-1; 14 bases are a match to TRBD2. In germline, CDR1 is MNHEY, CDR2 SMNVEV (reference sequence). J lost 14 bases, V lost 5 bases, and 11 bases had no gene match. This CDR3 contains 15 residues. CDR3 in amino acids: CASSPGTSGGPREFF. CDR3 sequence (DNA): TGTGCCAGCAGTCCGGGGACTAGCGGGGGCCCGAGGGAGTTCTTC.

The chain couples TRBV2 to TRBJ1-2, with a possible D match to TRBD1 (6 bases). Trimming took off 6 bases at V and 8 bases at J, with 16 bases between the two ends. Germline V gene sequence: CDR1 SNHLY, CDR2 FYNNEI. This CDR3 has 13 residues. CDR3 DNA sequence: TGTGCCAGCAGCCTTACAGGGCTCGGGGGCTACACCTTC. Translated, it gives CASSLTGLGGYTF.

The chain recombines TRBV6-6 with TRBJ2-5; 7 bases are a match to TRBD2. This CDR3 contains 13 residues. Germline CDR1 reads MNHNY; CDR2 reads SVGAGI (reference sequence). V shed 8 bases, J shed 2 bases, and the junction held 5 bases outside the gene matches. This CDR3 reads CASQRGLQETQYF. For the CDR3, the DNA is TGTGCCAGCCAGCGGGGCCTACAAGAGACCCAGTACTTC.

The chain joins TRBV27 to TRBJ2-2; TRBD2 matches at 8 bases. After removal of 6 bases from V and 2 bases from J, the junction contained 8 bases not matched to a gene. The CDR3 extends over 16 amino acids. Germline-derived CDR1 and CDR2 are MNHEY and SMNVEV (reference sequence). The CDR3 DNA follows: TGTGCCAGCAGGCTAGCGGGCACTATAAACACCGGGGAGCTGTTTTTT. Its translation: CASRLAGTINTGELFF.

This clone turned up a few times. The rearrangement uses TRBV2 and TRBJ1-6; 7 nucleotides agree with TRBD1. The CDR3 has 14 residues. V was pared by 4 bases and J by 9 bases, with 6 bases of the junction left unmatched. Germline assignment: CDR1 SNHLY and CDR2 FYNNEI. CDR3: CASSATQGSSPLHF. The DNA for the CDR3 is TGTGCCAGCAGTGCAACACAGGGGTCTTCACCCCTCCACTTT.